The rows below give T cell receptor beta chains drawn from one sample of a study of Ad26.COV2.S vaccination and SARS-CoV-2 variants. Some clones are missing from TCRdb's copy, which holds only in-frame ones; the method was immunoSEQ multiplex PCR. The top ten clones hold less than 4% of a sample with around 350,000 clones, about 85% of them seen once. The material was peripheral blood, obtained in a trial of Ad26.COV2.S vaccine versus placebo. These receptors originate from a person aged 18 to 59 who received the Ad26.COV2.S COVID-19 vaccine or a placebo. The CDR3 runs from the conserved cysteine through the conserved F or W.

v_call cdr3_aa
TRBV30 CAWSVPRVHNEQFF
TRBV6-5 CASRPTMTGETQYF
TRBV6-2/TRBV6-3 CASSLNTDQPQHF
TRBV5-5 CASSRLAGGSDTQYF
TRBV6-5 CASKRGSGNQPQHF
TRBV5-6 CASSLLRGDNEKLFF
TRBV6-2/TRBV6-3 CASSRPESGYTF
TRBV2 CAVRQGLSYEQYF
TRBV11-2 CASSLLTGPYGYTF
TRBV18 CASSLKGSSYEQYF
TRBV7-2 CASSPSGPYEQYF
TRBV27 CASSPYTGYYEQYF
TRBV27 CASSFVGLDTQETQYF
TRBV19 CASRAEVAGGNTIYF
TRBV19 CASSIRMGQPQHF
TRBV28 CASSSPGTGNNSPLHF
TRBV7-8 CASSLGTTGMDTGELFF
TRBV19 CASSTVDRNSPLHF
TRBV12-5 CASGRDRVFYTF
TRBV6-5 CASSSGGINEQFF
TRBV6-2/TRBV6-3 CASSYGTSGRTDTQYF
TRBV19 CASSIDNEQYF
TRBV5-4 CASRSGGGTEAFF
TRBV5-5 CASSPGVADTQYF
TRBV2 CASSEAIVDEQYF
TRBV2 CASRAGTGPLYGYTF
TRBV5-4 CASSLGGSGGSGNTIYF
TRBV4-3 CASSQATSSGNTIYF
TRBV6-5 CASKSEVEEYF
TRBV15 CATRSGQGNTGELFF
TRBV14 CASSPRTGGTDTQYF
TRBV28 CASSLRLSGGHARPDTQYF
TRBV25-1 CASRLTGGNEKLFF
TRBV5-1 CASSLVVNTEAFF
TRBV19 CASNAGGGRDTEAFF
TRBV30 CAWTQTGGWYEQYF
TRBV4-2 CASSQRTGGTEAFF
TRBV7-9 CASSLTASYNEQFF
TRBV30 CAWDRQGMNTEAFF
TRBV5-1 CASSADRLYNEQFF
TRBV10-1 CASSERSRGGTQYF
TRBV5-1 CASSQGTSGGARDTQYF
TRBV7-9 CASSPKNRLLKKDKETQYF
TRBV28 CASSLAGLNTGELFF
TRBV18 CASSPGVANQPQHF
TRBV28 CASWAWDTEAFF
TRBV6-5 CASSYSKVRRGYTF